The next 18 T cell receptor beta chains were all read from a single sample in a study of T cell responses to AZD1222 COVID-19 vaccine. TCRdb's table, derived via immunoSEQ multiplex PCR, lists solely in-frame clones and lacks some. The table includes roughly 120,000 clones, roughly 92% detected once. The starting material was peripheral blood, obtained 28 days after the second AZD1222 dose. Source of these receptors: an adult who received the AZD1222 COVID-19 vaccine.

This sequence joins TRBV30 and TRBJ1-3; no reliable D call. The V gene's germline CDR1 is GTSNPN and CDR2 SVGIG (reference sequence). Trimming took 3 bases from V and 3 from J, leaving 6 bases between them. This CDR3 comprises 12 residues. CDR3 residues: CAWRLNGNTIYF. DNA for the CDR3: TGTGCCTGGAGGCTGAATGGAAACACCATATATTTT.

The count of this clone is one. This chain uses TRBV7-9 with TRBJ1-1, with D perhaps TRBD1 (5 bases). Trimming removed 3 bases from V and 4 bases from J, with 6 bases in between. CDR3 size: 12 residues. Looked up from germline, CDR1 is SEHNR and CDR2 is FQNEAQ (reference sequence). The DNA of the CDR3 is TGTGCCAGCAGCTTCAGGGTCACTGAAGCTTTCTTT. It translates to CASSFRVTEAFF.

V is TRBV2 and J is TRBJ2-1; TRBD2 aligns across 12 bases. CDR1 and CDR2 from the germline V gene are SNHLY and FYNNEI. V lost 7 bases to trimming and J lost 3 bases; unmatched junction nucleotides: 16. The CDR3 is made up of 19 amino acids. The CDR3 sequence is CASIRPGLAGRKVYNEQFF. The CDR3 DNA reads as TGTGCCAGCATTAGACCAGGACTAGCGGGGAGAAAGGTCTACAATGAGCAGTTCTTC.

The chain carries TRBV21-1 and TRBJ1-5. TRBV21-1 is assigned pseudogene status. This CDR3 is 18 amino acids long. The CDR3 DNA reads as TGTGCCAGCAGCAAAGAAATTGGCTGCCGAACGAGAAATCAGCCCCAGCATTTT. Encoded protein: CASSKEIGCRTRNQPQHF.

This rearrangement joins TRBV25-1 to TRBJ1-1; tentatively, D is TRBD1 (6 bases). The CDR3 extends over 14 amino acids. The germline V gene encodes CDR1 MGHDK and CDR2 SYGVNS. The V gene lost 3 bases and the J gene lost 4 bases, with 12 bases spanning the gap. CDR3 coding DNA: TGTGCCAGCAGTGATCTAAGGGGGAGCACTGAAGCTTTCTTT. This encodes CASSDLRGSTEAFF.

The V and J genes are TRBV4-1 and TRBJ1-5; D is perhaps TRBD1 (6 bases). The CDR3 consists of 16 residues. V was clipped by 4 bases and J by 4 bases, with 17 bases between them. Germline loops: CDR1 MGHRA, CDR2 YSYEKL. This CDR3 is CASSRYQGLLNQPQHF. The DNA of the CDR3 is TGCGCCAGCAGCCGGTACCAGGGGTTGTTGAATCAGCCCCAGCATTTT.

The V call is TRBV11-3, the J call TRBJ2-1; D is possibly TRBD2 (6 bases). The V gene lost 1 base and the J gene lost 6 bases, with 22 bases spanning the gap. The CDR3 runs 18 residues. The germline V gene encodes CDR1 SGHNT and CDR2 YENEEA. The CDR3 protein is CASSLGVGLASTGNEQFF. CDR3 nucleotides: TGTGCCAGCAGCTTAGGCGTTGGTCTAGCGTCTACCGGCAATGAGCAGTTCTTC.

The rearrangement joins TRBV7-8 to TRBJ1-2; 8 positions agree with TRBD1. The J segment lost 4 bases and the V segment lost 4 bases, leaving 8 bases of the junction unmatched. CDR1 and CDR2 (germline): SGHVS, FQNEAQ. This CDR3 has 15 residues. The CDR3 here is CASSSTGGLGYGYTF. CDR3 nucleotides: TGTGCCAGCAGCTCCACAGGGGGTTTGGGCTATGGCTACACCTTC.

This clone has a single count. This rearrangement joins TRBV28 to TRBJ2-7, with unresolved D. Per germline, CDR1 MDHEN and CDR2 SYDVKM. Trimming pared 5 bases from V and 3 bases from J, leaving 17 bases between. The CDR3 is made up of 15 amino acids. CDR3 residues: CASSDPSTPGYEQYF. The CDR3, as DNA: TGTGCCAGCAGTGATCCTTCGACTCCGGGCTACGAGCAGTACTTC.

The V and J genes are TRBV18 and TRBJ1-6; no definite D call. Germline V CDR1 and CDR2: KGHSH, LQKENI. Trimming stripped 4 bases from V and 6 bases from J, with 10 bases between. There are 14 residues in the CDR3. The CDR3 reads CASSQSGLNSPLHF. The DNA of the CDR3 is TGTGCCAGCTCACAAAGTGGTCTTAATTCACCCCTCCACTTT. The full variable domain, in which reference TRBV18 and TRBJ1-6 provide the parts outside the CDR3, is NAGVMQNPRHLVRRRGQEARLRCSPMKGHSHVYWYRQLPEEGLKFMVYLQKENIIDESGMPKERFSAEFPKEGPSILRIQQVVRGDSAAYFCASSQSGLNSPLHFGNGTRLTVT.

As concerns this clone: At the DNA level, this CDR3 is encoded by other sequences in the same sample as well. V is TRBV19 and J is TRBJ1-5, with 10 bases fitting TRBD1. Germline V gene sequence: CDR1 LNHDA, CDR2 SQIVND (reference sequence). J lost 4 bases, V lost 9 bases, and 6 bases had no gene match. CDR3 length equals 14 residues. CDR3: CASSGQGGNQPQHF. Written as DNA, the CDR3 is TGTGCCAGCTCCGGACAGGGGGGAAATCAGCCCCAGCATTTT.

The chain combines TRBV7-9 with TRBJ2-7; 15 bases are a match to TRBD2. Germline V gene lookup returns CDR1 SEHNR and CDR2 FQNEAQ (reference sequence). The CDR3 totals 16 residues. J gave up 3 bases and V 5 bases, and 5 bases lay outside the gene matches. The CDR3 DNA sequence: TGTGCCAGCAGCCCGAGGACTAGCGGGAGGGTCTACGAGCAGTACTTC. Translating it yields CASSPRTSGRVYEQYF.

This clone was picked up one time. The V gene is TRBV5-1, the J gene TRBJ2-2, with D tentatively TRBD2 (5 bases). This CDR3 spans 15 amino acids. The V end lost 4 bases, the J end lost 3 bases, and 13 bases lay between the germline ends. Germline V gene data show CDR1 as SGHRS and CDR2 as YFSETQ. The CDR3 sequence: CASSPRTEHTGELFF. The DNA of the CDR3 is TGCGCCAGCAGCCCGAGGACTGAACACACCGGGGAGCTGTTTTTT. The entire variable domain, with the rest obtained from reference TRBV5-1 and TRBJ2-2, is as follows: KAGVTQTPRYLIKTRGQQVTLSCSPISGHRSVSWYQQTPGQGLQFLFEYFSETQRNKGNFPGRFSGRQFSNSRSEMNVSTLELGDSALYLCASSPRTEHTGELFFGEGSRLTVL.

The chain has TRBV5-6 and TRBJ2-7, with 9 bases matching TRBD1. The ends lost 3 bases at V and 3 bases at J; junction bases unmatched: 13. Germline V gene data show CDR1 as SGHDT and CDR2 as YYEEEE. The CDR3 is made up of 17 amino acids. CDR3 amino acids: CASSYQVRTGAFYEQYF. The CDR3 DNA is TGTGCCAGCAGCTATCAGGTCCGGACAGGGGCTTTCTACGAGCAGTACTTC. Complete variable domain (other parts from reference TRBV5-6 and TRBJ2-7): DAGVTQSPTHLIKTRGQQVTLRCSPKSGHDTVSWYQQALGQGPQFIFQYYEEEERQRGNFPDRFSGHQFPNYSSELNVNALLLGDSALYLCASSYQVRTGAFYEQYFGPGTRLTVT.

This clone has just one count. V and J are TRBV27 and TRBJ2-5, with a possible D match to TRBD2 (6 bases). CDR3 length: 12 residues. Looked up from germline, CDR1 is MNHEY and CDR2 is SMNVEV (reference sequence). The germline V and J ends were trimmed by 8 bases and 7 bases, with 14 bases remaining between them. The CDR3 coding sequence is TGTGCCAGCGGACCCGGGACTGTGACCCAGTACTTC. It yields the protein CASGPGTVTQYF.

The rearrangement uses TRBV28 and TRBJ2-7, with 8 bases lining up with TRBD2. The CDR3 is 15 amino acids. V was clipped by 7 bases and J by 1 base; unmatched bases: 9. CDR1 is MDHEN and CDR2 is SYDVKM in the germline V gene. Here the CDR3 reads CASTHSGGYSYEQYF. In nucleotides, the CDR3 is TGTGCCAGCACTCACAGCGGGGGCTATTCCTACGAGCAGTACTTC.

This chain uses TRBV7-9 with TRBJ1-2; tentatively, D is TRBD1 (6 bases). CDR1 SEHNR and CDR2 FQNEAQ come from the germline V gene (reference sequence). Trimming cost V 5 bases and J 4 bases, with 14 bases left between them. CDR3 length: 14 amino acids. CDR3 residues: CASSGYGTLYGYTF. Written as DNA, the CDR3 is TGTGCCAGCAGCGGATACGGGACACTCTATGGCTACACCTTC.

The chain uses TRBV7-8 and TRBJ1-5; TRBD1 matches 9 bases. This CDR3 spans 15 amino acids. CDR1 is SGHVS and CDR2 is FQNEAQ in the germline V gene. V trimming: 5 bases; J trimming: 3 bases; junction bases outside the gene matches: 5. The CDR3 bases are TGTGCCAGCAGCAGGGGACAGGGTAACAATCAGCCCCAGCATTTT. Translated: CASSRGQGNNQPQHF. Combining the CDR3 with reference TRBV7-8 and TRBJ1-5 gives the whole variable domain GAGVSQSPRYKVAKRGQDVALRCDPISGHVSLFWYQQALGQGPEFLTYFQNEAQLDKSGLPSDRFFAERPEGSVSTLKIQRTQQEDSAVYLCASSRGQGNNQPQHFGDGTRLSIL.